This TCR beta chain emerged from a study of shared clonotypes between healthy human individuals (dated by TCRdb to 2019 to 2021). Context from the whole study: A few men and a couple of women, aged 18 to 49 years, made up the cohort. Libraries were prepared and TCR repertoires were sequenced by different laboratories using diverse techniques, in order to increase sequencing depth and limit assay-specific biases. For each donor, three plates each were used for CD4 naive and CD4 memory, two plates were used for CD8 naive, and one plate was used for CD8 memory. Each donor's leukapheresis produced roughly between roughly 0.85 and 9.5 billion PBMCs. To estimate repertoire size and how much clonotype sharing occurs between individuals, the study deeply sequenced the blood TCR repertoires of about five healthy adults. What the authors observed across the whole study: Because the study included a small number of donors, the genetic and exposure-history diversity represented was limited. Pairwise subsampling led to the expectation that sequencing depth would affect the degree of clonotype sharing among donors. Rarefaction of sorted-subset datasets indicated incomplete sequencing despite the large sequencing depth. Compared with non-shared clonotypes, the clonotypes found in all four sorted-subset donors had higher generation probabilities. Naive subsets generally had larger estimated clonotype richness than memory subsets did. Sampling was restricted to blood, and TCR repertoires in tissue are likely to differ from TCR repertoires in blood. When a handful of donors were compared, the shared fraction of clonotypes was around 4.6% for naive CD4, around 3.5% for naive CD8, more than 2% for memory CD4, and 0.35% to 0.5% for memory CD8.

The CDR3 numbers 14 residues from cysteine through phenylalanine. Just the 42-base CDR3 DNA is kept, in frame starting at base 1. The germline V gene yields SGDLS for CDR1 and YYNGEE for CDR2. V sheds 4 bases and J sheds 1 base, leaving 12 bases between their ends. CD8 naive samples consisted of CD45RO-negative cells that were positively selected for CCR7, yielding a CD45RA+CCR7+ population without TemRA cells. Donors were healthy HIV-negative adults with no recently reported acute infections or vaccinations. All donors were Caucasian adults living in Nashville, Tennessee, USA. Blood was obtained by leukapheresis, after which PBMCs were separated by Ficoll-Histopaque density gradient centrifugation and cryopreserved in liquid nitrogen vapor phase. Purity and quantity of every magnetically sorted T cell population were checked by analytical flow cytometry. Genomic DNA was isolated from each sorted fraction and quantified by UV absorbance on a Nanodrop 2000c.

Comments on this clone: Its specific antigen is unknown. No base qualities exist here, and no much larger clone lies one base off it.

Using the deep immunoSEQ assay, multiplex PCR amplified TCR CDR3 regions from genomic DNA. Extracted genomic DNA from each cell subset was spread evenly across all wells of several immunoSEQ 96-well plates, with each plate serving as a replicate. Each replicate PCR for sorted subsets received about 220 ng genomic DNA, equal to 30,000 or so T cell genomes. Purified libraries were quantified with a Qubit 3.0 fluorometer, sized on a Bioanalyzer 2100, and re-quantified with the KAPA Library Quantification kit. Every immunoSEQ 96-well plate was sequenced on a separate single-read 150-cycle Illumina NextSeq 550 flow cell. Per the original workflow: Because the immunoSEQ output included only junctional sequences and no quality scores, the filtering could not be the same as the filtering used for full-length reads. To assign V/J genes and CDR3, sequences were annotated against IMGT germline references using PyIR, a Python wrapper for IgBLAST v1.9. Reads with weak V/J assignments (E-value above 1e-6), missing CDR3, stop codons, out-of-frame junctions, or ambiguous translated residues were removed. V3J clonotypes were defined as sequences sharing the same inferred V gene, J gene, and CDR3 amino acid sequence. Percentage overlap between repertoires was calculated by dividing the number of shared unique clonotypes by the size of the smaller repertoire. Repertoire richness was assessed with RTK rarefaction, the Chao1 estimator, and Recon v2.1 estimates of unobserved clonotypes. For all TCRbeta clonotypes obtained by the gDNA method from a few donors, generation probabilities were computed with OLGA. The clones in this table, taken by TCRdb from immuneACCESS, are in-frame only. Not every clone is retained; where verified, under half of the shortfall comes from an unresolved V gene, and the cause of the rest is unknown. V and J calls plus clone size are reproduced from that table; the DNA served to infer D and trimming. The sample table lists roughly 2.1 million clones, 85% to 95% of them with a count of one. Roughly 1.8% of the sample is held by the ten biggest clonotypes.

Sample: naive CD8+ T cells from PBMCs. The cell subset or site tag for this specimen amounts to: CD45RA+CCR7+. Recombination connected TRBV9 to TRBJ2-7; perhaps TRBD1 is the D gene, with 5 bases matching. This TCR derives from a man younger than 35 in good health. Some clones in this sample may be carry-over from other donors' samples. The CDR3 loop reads CASSPDWTSYEQYF. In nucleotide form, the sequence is TGTGCCAGCAGCCCCGACTGGACATCCTACGAGCAGTACTTC.